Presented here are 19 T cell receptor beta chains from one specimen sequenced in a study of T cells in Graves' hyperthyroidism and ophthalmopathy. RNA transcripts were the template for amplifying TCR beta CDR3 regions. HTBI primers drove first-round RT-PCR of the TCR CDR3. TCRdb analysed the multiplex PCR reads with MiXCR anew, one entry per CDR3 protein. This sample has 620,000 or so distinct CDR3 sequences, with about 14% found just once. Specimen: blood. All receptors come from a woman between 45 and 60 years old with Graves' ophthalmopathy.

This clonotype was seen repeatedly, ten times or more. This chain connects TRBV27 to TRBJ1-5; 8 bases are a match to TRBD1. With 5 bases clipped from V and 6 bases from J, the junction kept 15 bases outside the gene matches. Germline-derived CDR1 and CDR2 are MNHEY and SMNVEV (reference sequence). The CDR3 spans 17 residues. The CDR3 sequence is CASSPILWQGAIQPQHF. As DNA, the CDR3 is TGTGCCAGCAGTCCCATACTCTGGCAGGGGGCGATTCAGCCCCAGCATTTT.

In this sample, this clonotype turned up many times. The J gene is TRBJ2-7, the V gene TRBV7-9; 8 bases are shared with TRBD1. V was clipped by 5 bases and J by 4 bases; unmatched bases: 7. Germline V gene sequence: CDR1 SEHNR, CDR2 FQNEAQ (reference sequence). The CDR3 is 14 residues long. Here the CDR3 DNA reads TGTGCCAGCAGCCCCCGGGACAGGAGTTACGAGCAGTACTTC. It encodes CASSPRDRSYEQYF.

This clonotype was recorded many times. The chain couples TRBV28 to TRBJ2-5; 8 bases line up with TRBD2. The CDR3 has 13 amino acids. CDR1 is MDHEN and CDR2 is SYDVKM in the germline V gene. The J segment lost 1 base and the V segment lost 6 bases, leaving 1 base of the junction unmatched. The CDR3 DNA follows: TGTGCCAGCAGGCGGGGGGTCCAAGAGACCCAGTACTTC. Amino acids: CASRRGVQETQYF.

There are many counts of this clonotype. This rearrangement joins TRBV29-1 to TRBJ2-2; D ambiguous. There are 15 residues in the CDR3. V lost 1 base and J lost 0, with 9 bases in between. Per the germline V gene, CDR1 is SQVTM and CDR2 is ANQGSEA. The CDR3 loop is CSVEVVTTNTGELFF. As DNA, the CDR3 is TGCAGCGTTGAAGTTGTCACAACGAACACCGGGGAGCTGTTTTTT.

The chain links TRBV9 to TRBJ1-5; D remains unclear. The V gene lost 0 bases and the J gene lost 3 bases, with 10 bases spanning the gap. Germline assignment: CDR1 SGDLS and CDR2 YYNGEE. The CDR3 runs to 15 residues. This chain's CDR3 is CASSVDQESNQPQHF. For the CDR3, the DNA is TGTGCCAGCAGCGTAGATCAGGAGTCCAATCAGCCCCAGCATTTT.

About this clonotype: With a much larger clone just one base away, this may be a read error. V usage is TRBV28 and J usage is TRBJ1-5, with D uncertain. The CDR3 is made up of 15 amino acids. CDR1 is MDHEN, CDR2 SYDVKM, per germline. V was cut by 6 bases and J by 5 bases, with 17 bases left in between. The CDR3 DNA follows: TGTGCCAGCAGACCAGTGGGTCCCCTACATCAGCCCCAGCATTTT. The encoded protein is CASRPVGPLHQPQHF.

CDR3 residues: CASSLDVGTGEIGYGYTF. The CDR3 DNA reads TGTGCCAGCAGCTTGGATGTCGGCACAGGGGAAATTGGATATGGCTACACCTTC. The chain links TRBV5-5 to TRBJ1-2; 7 nucleotides line up with TRBD1. From germline, CDR1 is SGHKS and CDR2 YYEKEE (reference sequence). Unmatched junction bases numbered 16, after V lost 0 bases and J lost 5 bases. The CDR3 covers 18 residues.

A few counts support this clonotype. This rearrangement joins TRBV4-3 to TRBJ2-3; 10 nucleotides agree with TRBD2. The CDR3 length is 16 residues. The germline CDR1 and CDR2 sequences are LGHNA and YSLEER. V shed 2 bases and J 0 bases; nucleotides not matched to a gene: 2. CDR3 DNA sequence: TGCGCCAGCAGCCAACAACTAGCGGGAAGCACAGATACGCAGTATTTT. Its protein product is CASSQQLAGSTDTQYF.

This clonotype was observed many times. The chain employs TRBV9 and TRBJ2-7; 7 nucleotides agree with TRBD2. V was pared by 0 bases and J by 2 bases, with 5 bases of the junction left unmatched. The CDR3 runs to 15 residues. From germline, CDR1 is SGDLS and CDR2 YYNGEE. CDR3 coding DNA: TGTGCCAGCAGCGTAGGACAAGGACTAGCCTACGAGCAGTACTTC. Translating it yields CASSVGQGLAYEQYF.

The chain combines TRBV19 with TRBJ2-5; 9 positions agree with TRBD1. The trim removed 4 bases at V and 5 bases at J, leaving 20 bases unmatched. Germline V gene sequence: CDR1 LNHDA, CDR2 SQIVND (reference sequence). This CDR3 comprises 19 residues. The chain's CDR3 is CASSTGPGQGVVVMETQYF. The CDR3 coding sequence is TGTGCCAGTAGTACCGGACCGGGACAGGGCGTTGTTGTGATGGAGACCCAGTACTTC.

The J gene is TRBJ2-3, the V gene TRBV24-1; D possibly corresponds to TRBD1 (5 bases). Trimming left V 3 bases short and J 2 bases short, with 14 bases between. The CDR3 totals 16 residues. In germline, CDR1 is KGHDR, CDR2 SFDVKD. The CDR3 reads CATSDLDKDLTDTQYF. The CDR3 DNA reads TGTGCCACCAGTGATCTGGACAAGGACCTCACAGATACGCAGTATTTT.

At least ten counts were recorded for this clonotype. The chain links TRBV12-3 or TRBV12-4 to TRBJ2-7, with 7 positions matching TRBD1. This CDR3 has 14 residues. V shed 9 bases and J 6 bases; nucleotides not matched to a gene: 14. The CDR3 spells CASKAQGVSGEQYF. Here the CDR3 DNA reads TGTGCCAGTAAAGCCCAGGGGGTTAGTGGCGAGCAGTACTTC.

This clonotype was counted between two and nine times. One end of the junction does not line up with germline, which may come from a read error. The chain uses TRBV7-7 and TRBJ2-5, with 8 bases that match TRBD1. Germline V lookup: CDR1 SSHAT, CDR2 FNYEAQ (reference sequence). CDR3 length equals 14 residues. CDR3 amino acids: CASSQTGEMETQYF. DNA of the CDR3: TGTGCTAGCAGCCAGACAGGGGAAATGGAGACCCAGTACTTC.

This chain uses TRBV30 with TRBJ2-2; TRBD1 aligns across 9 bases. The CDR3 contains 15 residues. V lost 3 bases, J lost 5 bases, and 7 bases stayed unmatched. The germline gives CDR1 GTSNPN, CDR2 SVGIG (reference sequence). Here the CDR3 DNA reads TGTGCCTGGAGGGCCCGGGACAGGGCTACCGGGGAGCTGTTTTTT. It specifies CAWRARDRATGELFF.

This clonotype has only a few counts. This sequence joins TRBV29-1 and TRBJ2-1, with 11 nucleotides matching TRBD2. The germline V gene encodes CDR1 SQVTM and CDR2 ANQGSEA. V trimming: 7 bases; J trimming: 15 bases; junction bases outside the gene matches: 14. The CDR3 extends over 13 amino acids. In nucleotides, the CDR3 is TGCAGCGGAAGCCAGACTAGCGGGACTTATCCGTTCTTC. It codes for CSGSQTSGTYPFF.

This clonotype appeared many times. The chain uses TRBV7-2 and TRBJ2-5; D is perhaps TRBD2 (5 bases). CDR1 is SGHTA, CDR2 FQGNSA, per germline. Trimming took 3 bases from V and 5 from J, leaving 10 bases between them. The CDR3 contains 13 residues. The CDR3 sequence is CASSFKGGETQYF. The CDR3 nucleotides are TGTGCCAGCAGCTTTAAGGGCGGGGAGACCCAGTACTTC.

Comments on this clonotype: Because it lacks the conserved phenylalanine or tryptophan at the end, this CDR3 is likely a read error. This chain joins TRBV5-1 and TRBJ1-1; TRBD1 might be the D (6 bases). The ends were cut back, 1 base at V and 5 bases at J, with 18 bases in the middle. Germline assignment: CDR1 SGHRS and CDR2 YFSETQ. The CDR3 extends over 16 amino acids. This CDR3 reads CASSLSTGQAETEAFL. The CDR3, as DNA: TGCGCCAGCAGCTTGAGTACAGGGCAAGCGGAAACTGAAGCTTTCCTT.

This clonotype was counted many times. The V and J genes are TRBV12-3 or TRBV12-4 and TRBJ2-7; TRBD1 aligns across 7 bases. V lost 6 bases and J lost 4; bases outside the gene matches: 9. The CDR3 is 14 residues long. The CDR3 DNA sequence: TGTGCCAGCAGAGAAGGGACAGCCTTATACGAGCAGTACTTC. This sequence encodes CASREGTALYEQYF.

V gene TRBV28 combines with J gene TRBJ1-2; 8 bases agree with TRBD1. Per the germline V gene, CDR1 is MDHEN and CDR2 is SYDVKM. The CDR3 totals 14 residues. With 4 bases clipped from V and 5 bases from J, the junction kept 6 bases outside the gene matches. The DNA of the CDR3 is TGTGCCAGCAGTTCGGGACAGGCTCCGTATGGCTACACCTTC. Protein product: CASSSGQAPYGYTF.